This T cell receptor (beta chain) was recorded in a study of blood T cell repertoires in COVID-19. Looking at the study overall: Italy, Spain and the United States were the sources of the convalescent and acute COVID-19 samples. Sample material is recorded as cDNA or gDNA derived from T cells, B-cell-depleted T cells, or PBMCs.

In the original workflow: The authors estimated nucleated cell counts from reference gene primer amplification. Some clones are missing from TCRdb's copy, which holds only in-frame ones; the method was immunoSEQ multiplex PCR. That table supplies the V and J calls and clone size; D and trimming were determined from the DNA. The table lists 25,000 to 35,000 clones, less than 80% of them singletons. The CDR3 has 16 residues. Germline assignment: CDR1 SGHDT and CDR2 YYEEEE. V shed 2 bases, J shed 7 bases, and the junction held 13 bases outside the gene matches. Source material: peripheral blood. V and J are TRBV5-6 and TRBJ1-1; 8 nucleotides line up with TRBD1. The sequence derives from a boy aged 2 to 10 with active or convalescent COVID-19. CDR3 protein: CASSLLAGTGYIEAFF. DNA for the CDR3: TGTGCCAGCAGCTTACTTGCCGGGACAGGATATATTGAAGCTTTCTTT.